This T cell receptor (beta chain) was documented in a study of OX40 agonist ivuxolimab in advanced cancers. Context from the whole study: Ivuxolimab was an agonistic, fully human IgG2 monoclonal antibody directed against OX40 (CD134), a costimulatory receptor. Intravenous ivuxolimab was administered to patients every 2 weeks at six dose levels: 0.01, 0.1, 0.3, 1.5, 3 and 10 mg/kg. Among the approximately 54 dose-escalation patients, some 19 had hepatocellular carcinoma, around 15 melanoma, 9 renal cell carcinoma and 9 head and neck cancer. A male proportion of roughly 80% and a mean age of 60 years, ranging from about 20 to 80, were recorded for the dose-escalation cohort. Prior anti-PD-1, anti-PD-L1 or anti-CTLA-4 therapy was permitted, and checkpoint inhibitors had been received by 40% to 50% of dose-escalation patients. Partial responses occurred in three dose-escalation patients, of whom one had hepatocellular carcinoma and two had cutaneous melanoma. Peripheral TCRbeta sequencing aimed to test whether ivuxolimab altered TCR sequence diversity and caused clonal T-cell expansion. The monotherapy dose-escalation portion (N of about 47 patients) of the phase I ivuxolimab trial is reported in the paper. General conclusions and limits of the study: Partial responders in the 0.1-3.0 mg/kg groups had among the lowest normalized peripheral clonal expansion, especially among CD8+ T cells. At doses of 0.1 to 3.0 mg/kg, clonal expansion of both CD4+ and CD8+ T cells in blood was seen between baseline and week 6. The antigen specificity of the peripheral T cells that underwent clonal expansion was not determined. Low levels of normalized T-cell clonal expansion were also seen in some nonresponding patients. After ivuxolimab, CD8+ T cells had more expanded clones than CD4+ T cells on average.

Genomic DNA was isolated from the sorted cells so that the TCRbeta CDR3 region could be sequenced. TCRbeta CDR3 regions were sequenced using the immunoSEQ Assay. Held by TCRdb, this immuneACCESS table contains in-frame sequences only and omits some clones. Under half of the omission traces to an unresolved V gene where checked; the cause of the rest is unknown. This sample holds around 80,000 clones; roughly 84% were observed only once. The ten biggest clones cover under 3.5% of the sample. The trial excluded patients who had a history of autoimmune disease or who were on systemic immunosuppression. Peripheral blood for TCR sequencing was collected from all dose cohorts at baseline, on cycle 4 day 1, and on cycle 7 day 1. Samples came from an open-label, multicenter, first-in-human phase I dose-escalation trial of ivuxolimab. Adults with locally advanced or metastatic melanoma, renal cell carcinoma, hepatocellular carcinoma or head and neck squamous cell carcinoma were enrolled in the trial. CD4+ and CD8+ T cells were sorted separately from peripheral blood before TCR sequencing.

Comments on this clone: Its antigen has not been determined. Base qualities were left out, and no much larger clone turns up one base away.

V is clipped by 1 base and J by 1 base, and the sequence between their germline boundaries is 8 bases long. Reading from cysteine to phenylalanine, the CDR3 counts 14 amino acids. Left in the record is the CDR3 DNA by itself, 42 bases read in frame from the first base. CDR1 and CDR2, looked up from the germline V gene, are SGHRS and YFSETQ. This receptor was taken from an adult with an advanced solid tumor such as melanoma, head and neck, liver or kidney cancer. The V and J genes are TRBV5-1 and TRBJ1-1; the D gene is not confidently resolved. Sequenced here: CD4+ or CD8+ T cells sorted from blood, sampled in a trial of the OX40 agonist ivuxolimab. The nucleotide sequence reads TGCGCCAGCAGCTTGCCCCCCCCGAACACTGAAGCTTTCTTT. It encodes CASSLPPPNTEAFF.